This TCR beta chain was obtained from a study of early T cells in non-severe SARS-CoV-2 infection. About the research overall: With bulk RNA from unsorted whole blood as input, sequencing yielded unpaired chains.

Germline CDR1 and CDR2: SGHVS and FNYEAQ. Unmatched junction bases numbered 6, after V lost 4 bases and J lost 4 bases. The CDR3 is 15 residues long. Individual cDNA molecules each received unique molecular identifiers attached to them. A single record per CDR3 protein comes from TCRdb applying MiXCR to the 5' RACE reads. This table has roughly 80,000 distinct CDR3 sequences, 15% appearing once. This clonotype was counted at least ten times. The receptor's source is an adult who was a healthcare worker with PCR-confirmed SARS-CoV-2 infection or an uninfected control (not recorded which). Sequencing was carried out using whole blood. This rearrangement joins TRBV7-6 to TRBJ1-4, with 7 nucleotides matching TRBD1. The CDR3 DNA sequence: TGTGCCAGCAGCTCGGGACAGCCTTTTAATGAAAAACTGTTTTTT. Its translation is CASSSGQPFNEKLFF.